This T cell receptor beta chain was obtained from a study of T cell repertoires in cytomegalovirus infection. Study as a whole: Signatures in public TCR beta sequences pointed to both CMV infection and matching HLA type.

TCRdb ran MiXCR on the reads and lists one entry per CDR3 protein. The data hold 500,000 or so distinct CDR3 sequences, with more than 15% observed a single time. Germline values: CDR1 MDHEN, CDR2 SYDVKM. This CDR3 is built from 17 residues. V trimming: 3 bases; J trimming: 6 bases; junction bases outside the gene matches: 9. In this sample, this clonotype turned up many times. What it recognizes is unknown. The study, taken as a whole, reports: Carriage of CMV together with the relevant HLA was identifiable through cumulative public TCR beta family frequency. Dominating the ex vivo response were TCR beta clonotypes that were CMV-specific and HLA-C-restricted.

The sample consisted of CD8+ T cells from PBMCs. The source is a human donor in good health (CMV status not recorded). Some clones in this sample may be carry-over from other donors' samples. The chain couples TRBV28 to TRBJ2-3, with 13 positions matching TRBD2. In DNA form, the CDR3 reads TGTGCCAGCAGTTTCCTCAGACTAGCGGGAGGTGCGGATACGCAGTATTTT. Translated, it gives CASSFLRLAGGADTQYF.